Sequencing of this TCR beta chain was carried out in a study of blood T cell repertoires in COVID-19. Data came from immunoSEQ multiplex PCR; TCRdb stores just in-frame clones and leaves some out. The sample holds around 110,000 clones, 82% seen once. CDR1 is ENHRY and CDR2 is SYGVKD in the germline V gene. This CDR3 is 16 amino acids long. V was pared by 8 bases and J by 1 base, with 11 bases of the junction left unmatched. The rearrangement links TRBV10-3 to TRBJ1-3; TRBD1 agrees at 7 bases. The clonotype originates from a man between 65 and 79 years old with active or convalescent COVID-19. Sequences were obtained from peripheral blood. The CDR3 region has the DNA TGTGCCATCTCAGGGGGACGCCTAAGATCTGGAAACACCATATATTTT. It specifies CAISGGRLRSGNTIYF.